This entry is about one T cell receptor (beta chain). Its target antigen remains unknown. There are no base qualities to consult, and no much larger clone falls within one base. These data come from a study of blood T cell repertoires in COVID-19 (dated by TCRdb to the early 2020s). Regarding the research as a whole: Samples covering the acute and convalescent phases of COVID-19 were provided by collaborators in the United States, Italy and Spain. Where available, HLA class I and class II types were obtained from metadata supplied by the sample provider rather than from assay-based typing. The prospective study material was composed of cDNA or gDNA derived from T cells, B-cell-depleted T cells, or PBMCs. Deeply sampled blood TCRbeta repertoires from subjects exposed to, actively infected with, or recovered from COVID-19 were included in the dataset. The repertoires were released in a freely available public database intended as a resource for research on the immune response to SARS-CoV-2. Samples were obtained from the ongoing ImmuneRACE study (first 160 participants) and from roughly 1,300 subjects provided by 6 global collaborators. Nearly every sample came with metadata listing a de-identified subject ID, COVID-19 status, age in years and sex.

Whole blood was collected in K2EDTA tubes by collaborating institutions according to the institutions' own protocols. For TCRbeta analysis, collaborator samples were shipped as frozen whole blood, as isolated PBMCs, or as DNA extracted from either sample type. TCRbeta CDR3 regions were amplified from genomic DNA using the immunoSEQ Assay, a bias-controlled multiplex PCR. The study's processing was this. Nucleated cell counts per sample were estimated from amplification of reference gene primers within the assay. To quantify the absolute abundance of each unique TCRbeta CDR3 rearrangement, sequence reads were collapsed and filtered. For each sample, productive Simpson clonality was calculated as the square root of Simpson's diversity index across productive rearrangements. Held by TCRdb, this immuneACCESS table contains in-frame sequences only and omits some clones. Under half of the omission traces to an unresolved V gene where checked; the cause of the rest is unknown. Clone size and V and J calls were adopted from that table, with D and trimming inferred from the DNA. The sample has around 220,000 clones on record, 85% to 90% of them singletons. About 2.2% of the sample rests with the top ten.

Summary of the overall study and its limitations: The amount of clinical and demographic metadata varied by source and participant and was provided uncurated.

Sequencing was carried out using peripheral blood. The sequence came from a woman aged 45-65 years with acute or convalescent COVID-19.

CDR3 loop: CASSGDRGNEKLFF. In nucleotides, the sequence is TGTGCCAGCAGTGGCGACAGGGGGAATGAAAAACTGTTTTTT. Rearrangement joined TRBV2 to TRBJ1-4, with 9 middle bases fitting TRBD1. From cysteine to phenylalanine, the CDR3 is 14 amino acids long. Only CDR3 DNA remains: 42 bases, in frame from the first base. Germline trimming amounts to 4 bases on V and 5 bases on J, with 2 as the count of junction bases outside the gene matches. Sequences SNHLY (CDR1) and FYNNEI (CDR2) are obtained from the germline V gene.